A selection of T cell receptor beta chains follows, all from one sample in a study of blood T cell repertoires in COVID-19. The repertoire was sequenced with immunoSEQ multiplex PCR; TCRdb's copy has only in-frame clones and lacks some. The profile shows about 75,000 clones, almost 90% of them singletons. Sequencing was performed on peripheral blood. Receptor source: a human donor in a cohort sampled during active COVID-19. Both conserved end residues are part of each CDR3. Each record gives: V gene, D gene, J gene, clone size, CDR3 DNA, CDR3 protein. A D gene is named only where the DNA matches it firmly. The size entry is marked missing in some rows and otherwise reads once, few, many or a size class.

v_call: TRBV5-1; d_call: -; j_call: TRBJ1-5; clone_size: -; cdr3_nt: TGCGCCAGCAGCTTGGCCCCGGATCAGCCCCAGCATTTT; cdr3_aa: CASSLAPDQPQHF
v_call: TRBV21-1; d_call: -; j_call: TRBJ1-5; clone_size: once; cdr3_nt: TGTGCCAGCAGCACCAGACGGACAGCCGGGACCATAGGATCGGGCAATCAGCCCCAGCATTTT; cdr3_aa: CASSTRRTAGTIGSGNQPQHF
v_call: TRBV4-3; d_call: -; j_call: TRBJ1-4; clone_size: -; cdr3_nt: TGCGCCAGCAGCCAAGTGGAAGGGAGCGGAAAACTGTTTTTT; cdr3_aa: CASSQVEGSGKLFF
v_call: TRBV9; d_call: -; j_call: TRBJ1-1; clone_size: -; cdr3_nt: TGTGCCAGCAGCGCCGTCAAGTCGGCTGAAGCTTTCTTT; cdr3_aa: CASSAVKSAEAFF
v_call: TRBV6-1; d_call: -; j_call: TRBJ1-5; clone_size: -; cdr3_nt: TGTGCCAGCAGTGAAGCGCCCCAGGCGGGTAGTCAGCCCCAGCATTTT; cdr3_aa: CASSEAPQAGSQPQHF
v_call: TRBV2; d_call: -; j_call: TRBJ1-2; clone_size: -; cdr3_nt: TGTGCCAGCAACCAGGGAATTAGCTATGGCTACACCTTC; cdr3_aa: CASNQGISYGYTF
v_call: TRBV3-1/TRBV3-2; d_call: TRBD1; j_call: TRBJ2-7; clone_size: -; cdr3_nt: TGTGCCAGCAGCCTCGGGACAGGGGCCCTCTACGAGCAGTACTTC; cdr3_aa: CASSLGTGALYEQYF
v_call: TRBV28; d_call: TRBD1; j_call: TRBJ1-5; clone_size: -; cdr3_nt: TGTGCCAGCAGTTTATCCGGGACAGGGGAGCACCAGCCCCAGCATTTT; cdr3_aa: CASSLSGTGEHQPQHF
v_call: TRBV3-1/TRBV3-2; d_call: -; j_call: TRBJ1-5; clone_size: -; cdr3_nt: TGTGCCAGCAGCCAAGGGGCAGGGATCAATCAGCCCCAGCATTTT; cdr3_aa: CASSQGAGINQPQHF
v_call: TRBV12-3/TRBV12-4; d_call: -; j_call: TRBJ2-7; clone_size: -; cdr3_nt: TGTGCCAGCAGTCGGGATGTGGACGAGCAGTACTTC; cdr3_aa: CASSRDVDEQYF
v_call: TRBV19; d_call: -; j_call: TRBJ1-2; clone_size: -; cdr3_nt: TGTGCCAGTAGTAGTTCGGGGTTCTATGGCTACACCTTC; cdr3_aa: CASSSSGFYGYTF
v_call: TRBV18; d_call: TRBD1; j_call: TRBJ2-7; clone_size: -; cdr3_nt: TGTGCCAGCTCAAAGGACAGGGGCTCCTACGAGCAGTACTTC; cdr3_aa: CASSKDRGSYEQYF
v_call: TRBV4-1; d_call: -; j_call: TRBJ1-4; clone_size: -; cdr3_nt: TGCGCCAGCAGCCAAGATGGCTCAACTAATGAAAAACTGTTTTTT; cdr3_aa: CASSQDGSTNEKLFF
v_call: TRBV18; d_call: -; j_call: TRBJ1-3; clone_size: -; cdr3_nt: TGTGCCAGCTCACCACGGGGGGTCTCTGGAAACACCATATATTTT; cdr3_aa: CASSPRGVSGNTIYF
v_call: TRBV13; d_call: -; j_call: TRBJ2-3; clone_size: -; cdr3_nt: TGTGCCAGCAGCCCCGGTAGCACAGATACGCAGTATTTT; cdr3_aa: CASSPGSTDTQYF
v_call: TRBV27; d_call: TRBD2; j_call: TRBJ2-7; clone_size: many; cdr3_nt: TGTGCCAGCAGGACTGCTAGCGGGAGTAAATACGAGCAGTACTTC; cdr3_aa: CASRTASGSKYEQYF